This T cell receptor (beta chain) was sequenced in a study of cytomegalovirus exposure and HLA in healthy donors. As to this clone: What it binds is not known.

The PCR used 60 Vbeta and 13 Jbeta primers. Clones were sequenced by immunoSEQ multiplex PCR, and TCRdb holds only the in-frame ones, with some missing. The sample includes fewer than 150,000 clones, approximately 71% of them seen just once. Study-wide points: TCR beta V- and J-gene trimming was later associated with a missense DCLRE1C variant. One later analysis reportedly identified an Asian-associated ancestry cluster that showed fewer N-insertions than the approximately 710-donor mean.

CDR1 MNHEY and CDR2 SVGAGI come from the germline V gene. CDR3 size: 13 residues. Trimming cost V 4 bases and J 7 bases; bases outside gene matches: 3. This receptor was obtained from a woman aged 45-59 years in good health and CMV-seronegative. This sequence joins TRBV6-5 and TRBJ2-4, with 8 bases that match TRBD1. The specimen sequenced was PBMCs. The CDR3 region is CASSSDRGNIQYF. CDR3 bases: TGTGCCAGCAGTTCCGACAGGGGTAACATTCAGTACTTC.